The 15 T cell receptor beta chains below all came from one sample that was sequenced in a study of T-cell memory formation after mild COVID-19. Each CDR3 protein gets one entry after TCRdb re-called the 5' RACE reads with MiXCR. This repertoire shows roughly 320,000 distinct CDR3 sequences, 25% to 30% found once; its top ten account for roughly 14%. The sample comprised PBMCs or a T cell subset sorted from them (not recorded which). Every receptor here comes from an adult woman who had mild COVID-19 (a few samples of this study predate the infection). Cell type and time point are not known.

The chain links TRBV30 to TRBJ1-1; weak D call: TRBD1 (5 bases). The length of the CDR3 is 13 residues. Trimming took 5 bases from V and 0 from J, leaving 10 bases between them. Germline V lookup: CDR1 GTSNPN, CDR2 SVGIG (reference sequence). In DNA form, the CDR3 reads TGTGCCTGGGGGGCGGGGATGAACACTGAAGCTTTCTTT. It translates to CAWGAGMNTEAFF. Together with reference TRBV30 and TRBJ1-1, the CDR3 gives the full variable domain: SQTIHQWPATLVQPVGSPLSLECTVEGTSNPNLYWYRQAAGRGLQLLFYSVGIGQISSEVPQNLSASRPQDRQFILSSKKLLLSDSGFYLCAWGAGMNTEAFFGQGTRLTVV.

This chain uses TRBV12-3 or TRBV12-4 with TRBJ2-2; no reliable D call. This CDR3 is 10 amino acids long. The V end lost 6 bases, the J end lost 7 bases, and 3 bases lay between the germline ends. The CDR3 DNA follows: TGTGCCAGCAGGGGCGGGGAGCTGTTTTTT. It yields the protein CASRGGELFF.

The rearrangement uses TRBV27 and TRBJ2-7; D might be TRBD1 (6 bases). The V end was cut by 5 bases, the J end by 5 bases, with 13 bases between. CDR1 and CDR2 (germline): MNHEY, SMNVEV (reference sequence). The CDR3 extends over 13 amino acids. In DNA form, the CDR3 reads TGTGCCAGCAGTAGGGCAGGGGTCCACGAGCAGTACTTC. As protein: CASSRAGVHEQYF.

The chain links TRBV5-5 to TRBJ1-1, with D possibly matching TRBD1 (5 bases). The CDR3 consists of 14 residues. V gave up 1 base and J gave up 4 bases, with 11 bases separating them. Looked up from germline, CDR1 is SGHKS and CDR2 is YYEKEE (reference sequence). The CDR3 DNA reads TGTGCCAGCAGCTTGTCCGGGGGGAGCACTGAAGCTTTCTTT. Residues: CASSLSGGSTEAFF.

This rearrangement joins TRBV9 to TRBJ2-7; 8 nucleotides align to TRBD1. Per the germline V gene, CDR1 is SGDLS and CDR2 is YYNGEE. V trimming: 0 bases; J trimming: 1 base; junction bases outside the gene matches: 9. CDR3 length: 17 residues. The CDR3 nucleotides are TGTGCCAGCAGCGTAGGGTTTAGGACAGGGCAGTCCTACGAGCAGTACTTC. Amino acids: CASSVGFRTGQSYEQYF.

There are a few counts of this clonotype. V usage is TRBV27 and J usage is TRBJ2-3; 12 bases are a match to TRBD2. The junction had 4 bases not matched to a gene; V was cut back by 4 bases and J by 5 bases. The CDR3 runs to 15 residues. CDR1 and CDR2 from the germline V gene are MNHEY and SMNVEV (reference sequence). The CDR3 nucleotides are TGTGCCAGCAGTTCTAGCGGGAGGGCCGAAGATACGCAGTATTTT. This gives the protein CASSSSGRAEDTQYF.

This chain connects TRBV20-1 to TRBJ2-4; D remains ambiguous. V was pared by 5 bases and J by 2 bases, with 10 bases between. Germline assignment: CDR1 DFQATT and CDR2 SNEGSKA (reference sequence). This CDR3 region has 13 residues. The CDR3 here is CSALADTKNIQYF. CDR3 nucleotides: TGCAGTGCTTTGGCGGATACCAAAAACATTCAGTACTTC.

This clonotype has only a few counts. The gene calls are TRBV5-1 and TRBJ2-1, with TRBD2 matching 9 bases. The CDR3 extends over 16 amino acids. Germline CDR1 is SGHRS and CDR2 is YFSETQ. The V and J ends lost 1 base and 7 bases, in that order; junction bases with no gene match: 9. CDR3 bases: TGCGCCAGCAGCTTGTTAGCGGGGGTATTAAGGAATGAGCAGTTCTTC. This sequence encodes CASSLLAGVLRNEQFF.

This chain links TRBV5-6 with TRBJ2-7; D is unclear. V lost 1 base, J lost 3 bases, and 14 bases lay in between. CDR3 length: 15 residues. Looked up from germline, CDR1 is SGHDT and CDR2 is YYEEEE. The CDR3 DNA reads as TGTGCCAGCAGCTTGACATGGCCCTACGACTACGAGCAGTACTTC. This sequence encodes CASSLTWPYDYEQYF.

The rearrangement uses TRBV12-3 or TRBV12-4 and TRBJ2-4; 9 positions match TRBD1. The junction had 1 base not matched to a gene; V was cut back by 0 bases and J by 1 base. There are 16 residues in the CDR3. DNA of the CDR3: TGTGCCAGCAGTTTAGCACAGGGGGCCGCCAAAAACATTCAGTACTTC. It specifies CASSLAQGAAKNIQYF.

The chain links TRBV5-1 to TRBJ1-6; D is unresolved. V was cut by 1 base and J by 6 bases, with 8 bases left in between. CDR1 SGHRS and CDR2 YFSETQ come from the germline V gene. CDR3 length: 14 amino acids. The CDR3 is CASSLRGVNSPLHF. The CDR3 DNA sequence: TGCGCCAGCAGCTTGCGGGGTGTTAATTCACCCCTCCACTTT.

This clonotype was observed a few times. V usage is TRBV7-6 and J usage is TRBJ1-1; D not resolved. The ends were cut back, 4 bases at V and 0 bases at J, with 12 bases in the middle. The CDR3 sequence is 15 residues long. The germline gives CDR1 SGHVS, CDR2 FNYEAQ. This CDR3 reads CASSSGRTVNTEAFF. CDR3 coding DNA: TGTGCCAGCAGCTCCGGTAGGACGGTGAACACTGAAGCTTTCTTT.

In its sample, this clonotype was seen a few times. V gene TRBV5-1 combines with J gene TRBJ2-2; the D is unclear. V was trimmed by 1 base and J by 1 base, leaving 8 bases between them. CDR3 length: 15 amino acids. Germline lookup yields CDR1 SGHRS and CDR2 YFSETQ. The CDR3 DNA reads TGCGCCAGCAGCTTGTATTACGGGAACACCGGGGAGCTGTTTTTT. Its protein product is CASSLYYGNTGELFF.

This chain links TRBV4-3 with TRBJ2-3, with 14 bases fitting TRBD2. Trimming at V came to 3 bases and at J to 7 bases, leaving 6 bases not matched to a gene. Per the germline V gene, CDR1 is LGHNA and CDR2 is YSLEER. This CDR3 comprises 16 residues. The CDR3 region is CASSQTGTSGSHTQYF. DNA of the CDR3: TGCGCCAGCAGCCAGACCGGGACTAGCGGGAGTCATACGCAGTATTTT.

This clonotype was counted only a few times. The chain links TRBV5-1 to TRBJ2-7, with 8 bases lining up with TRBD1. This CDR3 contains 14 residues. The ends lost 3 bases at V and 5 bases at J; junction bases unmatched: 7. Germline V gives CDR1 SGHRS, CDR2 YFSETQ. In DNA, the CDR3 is TGCGCCAGCAGCTACCGGACAGGGACGGACGAGCAGTACTTC. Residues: CASSYRTGTDEQYF.